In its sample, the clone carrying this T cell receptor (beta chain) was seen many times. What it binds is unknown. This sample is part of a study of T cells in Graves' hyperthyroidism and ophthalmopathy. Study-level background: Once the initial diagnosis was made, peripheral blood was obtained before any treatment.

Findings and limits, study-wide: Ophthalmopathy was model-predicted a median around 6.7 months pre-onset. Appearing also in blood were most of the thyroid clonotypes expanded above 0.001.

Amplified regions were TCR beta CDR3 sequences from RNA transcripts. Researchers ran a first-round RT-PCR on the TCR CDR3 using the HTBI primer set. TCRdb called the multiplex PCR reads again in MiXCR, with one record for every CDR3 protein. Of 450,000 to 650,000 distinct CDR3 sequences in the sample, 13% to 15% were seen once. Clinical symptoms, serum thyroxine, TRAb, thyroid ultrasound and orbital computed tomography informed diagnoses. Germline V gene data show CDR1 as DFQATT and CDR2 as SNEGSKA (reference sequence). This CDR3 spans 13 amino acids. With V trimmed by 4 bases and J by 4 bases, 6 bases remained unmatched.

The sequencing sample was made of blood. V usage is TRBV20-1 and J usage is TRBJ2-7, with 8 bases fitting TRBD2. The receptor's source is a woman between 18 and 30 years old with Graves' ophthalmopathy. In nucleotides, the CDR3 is TGCAGTGCTAATCGGGAGGGCCTTTACGAGCAGTACTTC. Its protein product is CSANREGLYEQYF.